The TCR beta chain under discussion was sequenced for a study of CD8 T cells in ankylosing spondylitis. Study-level findings and limits: Relatively scarce in peripheral blood, disease-linked clones were CD8+. Eight or nine highly homologous variants made up a TCR beta motif that seemed to typify ankylosing spondylitis blood.

TCRdb passed the 5' RACE reads through MiXCR, listing each CDR3 protein once. Found here are about 360,000 distinct CDR3 sequences, roughly 22% of them singletons; the top ten hold less than 15%. A remark on this clonotype: What it binds is not known.

This CDR3 contains 14 residues. V was trimmed by 1 base and J by 8 bases, leaving 14 bases between them. The germline CDR1 and CDR2 sequences are SGHVS and FQNEAQ. V is TRBV7-8 and J is TRBJ1-2, with D tentatively TRBD1 (5 bases). Material for sequencing was blood, either unsorted or a sorted T cell fraction (not recorded which). The TCR originated in a male donor with ankylosing spondylitis or in good health (not recorded which). The CDR3 DNA sequence: TGTGCCAGCAGCTTAGACACAGGAAGAGGGGGCTACACCTTC. It codes for CASSLDTGRGGYTF.